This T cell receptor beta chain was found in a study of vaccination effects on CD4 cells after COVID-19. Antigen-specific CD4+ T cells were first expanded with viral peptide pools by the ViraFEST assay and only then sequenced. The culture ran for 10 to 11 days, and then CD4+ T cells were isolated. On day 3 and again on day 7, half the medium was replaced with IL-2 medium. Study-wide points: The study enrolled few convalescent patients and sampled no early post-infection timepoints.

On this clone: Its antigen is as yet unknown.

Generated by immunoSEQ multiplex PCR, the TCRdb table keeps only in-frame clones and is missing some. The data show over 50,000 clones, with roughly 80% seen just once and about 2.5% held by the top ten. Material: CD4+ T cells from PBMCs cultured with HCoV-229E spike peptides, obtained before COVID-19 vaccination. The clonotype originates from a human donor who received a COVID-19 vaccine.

In DNA, the CDR3 is TGTGCCAGCTCACCATTTTCGGCCGGGGGTACCGGCGGGGAGCTGTTTTTT. It specifies CASSPFSAGGTGGELFF. The chain recombines TRBV18 with TRBJ2-2, with D possibly matching TRBD2 (6 bases). The CDR3 spans 17 residues. V was cut by 2 bases and J by 7 bases, with 20 bases left in between. Germline V gives CDR1 KGHSH, CDR2 LQKENI.